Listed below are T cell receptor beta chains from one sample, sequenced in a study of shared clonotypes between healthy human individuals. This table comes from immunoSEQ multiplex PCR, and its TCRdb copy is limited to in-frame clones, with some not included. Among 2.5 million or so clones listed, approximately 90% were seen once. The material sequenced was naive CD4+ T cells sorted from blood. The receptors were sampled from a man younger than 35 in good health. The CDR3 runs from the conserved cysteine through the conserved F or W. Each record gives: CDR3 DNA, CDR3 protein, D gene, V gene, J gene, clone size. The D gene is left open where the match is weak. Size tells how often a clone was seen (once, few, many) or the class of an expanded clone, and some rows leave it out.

DNA: TGTGCCAGCAGCTTGGACAGGGGGCCCTATGCAACTAATGAAAAACTGTTTTTT
CDR3: CASSLDRGPYATNEKLFF
D: TRBD1
V: TRBV11-2
J: TRBJ1-4
size: .

DNA: TGTGCCAGCAGCCCAGTAGGGGGGCTAAGAAGTCAGCCCCAGCATTTT
CDR3: CASSPVGGLRSQPQHF
D: .
V: TRBV7-8
J: TRBJ1-5
size: once

DNA: TGTGCCAGCACCCCTTCCCCCAGGGGCACAGATACGCAGTATTTT
CDR3: CASTPSPRGTDTQYF
D: .
V: TRBV28
J: TRBJ2-3
size: .

DNA: TGTGCCAGCAGTGAGGCTGGAGCAGTGACCCAGTACTTC
CDR3: CASSEAGAVTQYF
D: .
V: TRBV2
J: TRBJ2-5
size: .

DNA: TGTGCCAGTAGTACCCTCGGACACCCCACAGATACGCAGTATTTT
CDR3: CASSTLGHPTDTQYF
D: .
V: TRBV19
J: TRBJ2-3
size: .

DNA: TGTGCCAGCAGCGCCTCTTTTCAGGGTTTACCAAACATTCAGTACTTC
CDR3: CASSASFQGLPNIQYF
D: .
V: TRBV7-8
J: TRBJ2-4
size: .

DNA: TGTGCCAGCATCCCGGATCTCGGGGCGGAGACCCAGTACTTC
CDR3: CASIPDLGAETQYF
D: .
V: TRBV7-2
J: TRBJ2-5
size: .

DNA: TGTGCCAGCAGCGTAGGGGGGACAGGGACCTACGAGCAGTACTTC
CDR3: CASSVGGTGTYEQYF
D: TRBD1
V: TRBV9
J: TRBJ2-7
size: once

DNA: TGTGCCAGCAGTGTTGAGGCTAGCGGGGGGGTGAGGGAGACCCAGTACTTC
CDR3: CASSVEASGGVRETQYF
D: TRBD2
V: TRBV6-1
J: TRBJ2-5
size: .

DNA: TGTGCCCTCCGGGACCGAGATTTCCTCACCTTC
CDR3: CALRDRDFLTF
D: .
V: TRBV30
J: TRBJ1-2
size: .

DNA: TGTGCCAGCAGCGCCCCAGGGGGTGGAAACACCATATATTTT
CDR3: CASSAPGGGNTIYF
D: TRBD1
V: TRBV25-1
J: TRBJ1-3
size: once

DNA: TGTGCCAGCAGCCAAGGGCCGGGACTTCCCGCCCGCAATAACTATGGCTACACCTTC
CDR3: CASSQGPGLPARNNYGYTF
D: .
V: TRBV14
J: TRBJ1-2
size: .

DNA: TGTGCCAGCAGTGCCCAGGCCCGGGGTGGGTACGAGCAGTACTTC
CDR3: CASSAQARGGYEQYF
D: .
V: TRBV28
J: TRBJ2-7
size: .

DNA: TGTGCCAGCAGCTTGACGGGGGGGCCAAGAGATACGCAGTATTTT
CDR3: CASSLTGGPRDTQYF
D: TRBD2
V: TRBV5-6
J: TRBJ2-3
size: .

DNA: TGCGCCAGCAGCTTAGGAGGCAATGGAGAAAAACTGTTTTTT
CDR3: CASSLGGNGEKLFF
D: .
V: TRBV5-1
J: TRBJ1-4
size: .

DNA: TGTGCCAGCAGTGCCGGGACTTTTAGCGACTATGGCTACACCTTC
CDR3: CASSAGTFSDYGYTF
D: .
V: TRBV28
J: TRBJ1-2
size: .

DNA: TGTGCCAGCAGTTACCACCGGGATCAGCCCCAGCATTTT
CDR3: CASSYHRDQPQHF
D: .
V: TRBV6-5
J: TRBJ1-5
size: .

DNA: TGTGCCAGCAGGGGGACAGGGCCCAAAAACACCATATATTTT
CDR3: CASRGTGPKNTIYF
D: TRBD1
V: TRBV7-2
J: TRBJ1-3
size: .

DNA: TGTGCCAGCAGCCCCGGACTATCTAGCACAGATACGCAGTATTTT
CDR3: CASSPGLSSTDTQYF
D: .
V: TRBV6-4
J: TRBJ2-3
size: .

DNA: TGTGCCAGCAGCTTACCTGTAAACAATGAGCAGTTCTTC
CDR3: CASSLPVNNEQFF
D: .
V: TRBV11-2
J: TRBJ2-1
size: .

DNA: TGTGCCAGCGGGGAGGGCAGGCCCAAACTGTTTTTT
CDR3: CASGEGRPKLFF
D: .
V: TRBV6-1
J: TRBJ1-4
size: few

DNA: TGTGCCAGCACACTAGCTTTAGGGACCCAGTACTTC
CDR3: CASTLALGTQYF
D: .
V: TRBV2
J: TRBJ2-5
size: .

DNA: TGTGCCAGCAGGGGTGGACCGTCCAATCAGCCCCAGCATTTT
CDR3: CASRGGPSNQPQHF
D: .
V: TRBV28
J: TRBJ1-5
size: once

DNA: TGTGCCAGCAGTAGGACTAGCGGAGGGACCGGGGAGCTGTTTTTT
CDR3: CASSRTSGGTGELFF
D: TRBD2
V: TRBV6-5
J: TRBJ2-2
size: .

DNA: TGTGCCAGCAGTTCCGCGGGGGTGGCCTACGAGCAGTACTTC
CDR3: CASSSAGVAYEQYF
D: TRBD2
V: TRBV2
J: TRBJ2-7
size: .

DNA: TGTGCCAGCAGCTTAGAGTCAGGGGCCCCCCAGCATTTT
CDR3: CASSLESGAPQHF
D: .
V: TRBV7-2
J: TRBJ1-5
size: .

DNA: TGTGCCAGCAGTGAACCCCCGGGACAGGGTATTAGCGGGGAGCTGTTTTTT
CDR3: CASSEPPGQGISGELFF
D: TRBD1
V: TRBV6-1
J: TRBJ2-2
size: .

DNA: TGTGCCAGCAGCTTAGGGCTAGCGGGAGTAGATGAGCAGTTCTTC
CDR3: CASSLGLAGVDEQFF
D: TRBD2
V: TRBV5-4
J: TRBJ2-1
size: .

DNA: TGTGCCAGCTCACTGGTGCAGGGTCAGCCCCAGCATTTT
CDR3: CASSLVQGQPQHF
D: .
V: TRBV18
J: TRBJ1-5
size: .

DNA: TGTGCCAGCAGCACAATACCGGACAGGGCGGGGTATGGCTACACCTTC
CDR3: CASSTIPDRAGYGYTF
D: TRBD1
V: TRBV5-5
J: TRBJ1-2
size: .

DNA: TGTGCCAGCAGCCCCCCTAGGGTAAAGTACAATGAGCAGTTCTTC
CDR3: CASSPPRVKYNEQFF
D: .
V: TRBV7-9
J: TRBJ2-1
size: .

DNA: TGTGCCAGCGCCATCCGCCCATCTTTCCCTTCGGAGACCCAGTACTTC
CDR3: CASAIRPSFPSETQYF
D: .
V: TRBV7-9
J: TRBJ2-5
size: once

DNA: TGTGCCAGCAGCACGCTGACTAGCGGAGACTACAATGAGCAGTTCTTC
CDR3: CASSTLTSGDYNEQFF
D: TRBD2
V: TRBV5-4
J: TRBJ2-1
size: once

DNA: TGTGCCAGCAGCTTTGACCTTACCACCTACGAGCAGTACTTC
CDR3: CASSFDLTTYEQYF
D: .
V: TRBV11-2
J: TRBJ2-7
size: .

DNA: TGCGCCAGCAGCCAAGACTCCACCGGACAGAACTATGGCTACACCTTC
CDR3: CASSQDSTGQNYGYTF
D: .
V: TRBV4-3
J: TRBJ1-2
size: .

DNA: TGTGCCAGCACCATTAAACCGGGACAGAGTGAAGCTTTCTTT
CDR3: CASTIKPGQSEAFF
D: TRBD1
V: TRBV5-4
J: TRBJ1-1
size: .

DNA: TGTGCCAGTAGTATTGTTGGGGAGGGCGAGCAGTACTTC
CDR3: CASSIVGEGEQYF
D: TRBD2
V: TRBV19
J: TRBJ2-7
size: .

DNA: TGTGCCAGCAGCTTAATGAGGGGAAGGGCGAACTCTGGGGCCAACGTCCTGACTTTC
CDR3: CASSLMRGRANSGANVLTF
D: .
V: TRBV7-8
J: TRBJ2-6
size: .

DNA: TGTGCCTCCGCACAGGGGGGGAAGACCCAGTACTTC
CDR3: CASAQGGKTQYF
D: .
V: TRBV6-5
J: TRBJ2-5
size: once

DNA: TGCGCCAGCAGCTCTGACCCCCTGGGGACCTACAATGAGCAGTTCTTC
CDR3: CASSSDPLGTYNEQFF
D: .
V: TRBV5-1
J: TRBJ2-1
size: .

DNA: TGTGCCAGCAGTTCCTCCATCGACGGGAACCCCTACGAGCAGTACTTC
CDR3: CASSSSIDGNPYEQYF
D: .
V: TRBV28
J: TRBJ2-7
size: once

DNA: TGTGCCAGCGTCGTTAGCGGAACCTTCAATGAGCAGTTCTTC
CDR3: CASVVSGTFNEQFF
D: .
V: TRBV7-2
J: TRBJ2-1
size: .

DNA: TGTGCCAGCGCCCCAGGGGGGGGCGGCCAGCCCCAGCATTTT
CDR3: CASAPGGGGQPQHF
D: TRBD1
V: TRBV6-1
J: TRBJ1-5
size: .

DNA: TGTGCCAGCAGTTACAGGGTATTGGACACTGAAGCTTTCTTT
CDR3: CASSYRVLDTEAFF
D: .
V: TRBV11-2
J: TRBJ1-1
size: .

DNA: TGCGCCAGCAGCTTGGATCCCGCCACCACCGGGGAGCTGTTTTTT
CDR3: CASSLDPATTGELFF
D: .
V: TRBV5-1
J: TRBJ2-2
size: .

DNA: TGTGCCAGCAGCTTTCGGACAGGGAACACCGGGGAGCTGTTTTTT
CDR3: CASSFRTGNTGELFF
D: TRBD1
V: TRBV11-2
J: TRBJ2-2
size: .

DNA: TGTGCCAGCAGAAACCGACAGGGGGTGTCCTACGAGCAGTACTTC
CDR3: CASRNRQGVSYEQYF
D: TRBD1
V: TRBV5-5
J: TRBJ2-7
size: .

DNA: TGTGCCAGTAGCTCCGGGAACTCTGGAAACACCATATATTTT
CDR3: CASSSGNSGNTIYF
D: .
V: TRBV19
J: TRBJ1-3
size: .

DNA: TGTGCCAGTAGTATCTCGGCGGGCGAAAAACTGTTTTTT
CDR3: CASSISAGEKLFF
D: .
V: TRBV19
J: TRBJ1-4
size: .

DNA: TGCGCCAGCGGAACAGGGGGATCTGGAAACACCATATATTTT
CDR3: CASGTGGSGNTIYF
D: TRBD1
V: TRBV10-1
J: TRBJ1-3
size: .

DNA: TGTGCCAGTGAAAGGGACAGGGTTAATGAGCAGTTCTTC
CDR3: CASERDRVNEQFF
D: TRBD1
V: TRBV7-9
J: TRBJ2-1
size: .

DNA: TGTGCCAGCAGCTTGGAAGGACAGCCAAATGAAAAACTGTTTTTT
CDR3: CASSLEGQPNEKLFF
D: .
V: TRBV5-4
J: TRBJ1-4
size: .

DNA: TGTGCCAGCAGCCCCAGACTCGAAAACATTCAGTACTTC
CDR3: CASSPRLENIQYF
D: .
V: TRBV7-9
J: TRBJ2-4
size: once

DNA: TGTGCCAGCACCTGGAGGGTAGCGGGGAGGACAGATACGCAGTATTTT
CDR3: CASTWRVAGRTDTQYF
D: TRBD2
V: TRBV5-4
J: TRBJ2-3
size: .

DNA: TGTGCCACCAGCAGAACTACTAGTTCCTACGAGCAGTACTTC
CDR3: CATSRTTSSYEQYF
D: .
V: TRBV15
J: TRBJ2-7
size: .